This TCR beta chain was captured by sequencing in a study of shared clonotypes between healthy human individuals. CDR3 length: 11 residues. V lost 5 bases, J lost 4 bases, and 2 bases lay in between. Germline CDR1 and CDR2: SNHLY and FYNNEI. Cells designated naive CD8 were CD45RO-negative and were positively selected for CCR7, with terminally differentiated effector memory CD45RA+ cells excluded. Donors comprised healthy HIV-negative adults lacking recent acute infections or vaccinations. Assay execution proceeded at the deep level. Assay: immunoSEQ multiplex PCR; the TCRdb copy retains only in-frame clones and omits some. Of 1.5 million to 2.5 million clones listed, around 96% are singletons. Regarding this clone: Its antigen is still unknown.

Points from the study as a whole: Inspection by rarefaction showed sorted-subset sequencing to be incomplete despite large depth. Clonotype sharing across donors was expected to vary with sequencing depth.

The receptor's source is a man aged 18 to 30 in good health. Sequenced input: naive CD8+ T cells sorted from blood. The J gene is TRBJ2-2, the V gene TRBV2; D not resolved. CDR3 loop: CASSTTGELFF. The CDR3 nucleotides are TGTGCCAGCAGTACCACCGGGGAGCTGTTTTTT.